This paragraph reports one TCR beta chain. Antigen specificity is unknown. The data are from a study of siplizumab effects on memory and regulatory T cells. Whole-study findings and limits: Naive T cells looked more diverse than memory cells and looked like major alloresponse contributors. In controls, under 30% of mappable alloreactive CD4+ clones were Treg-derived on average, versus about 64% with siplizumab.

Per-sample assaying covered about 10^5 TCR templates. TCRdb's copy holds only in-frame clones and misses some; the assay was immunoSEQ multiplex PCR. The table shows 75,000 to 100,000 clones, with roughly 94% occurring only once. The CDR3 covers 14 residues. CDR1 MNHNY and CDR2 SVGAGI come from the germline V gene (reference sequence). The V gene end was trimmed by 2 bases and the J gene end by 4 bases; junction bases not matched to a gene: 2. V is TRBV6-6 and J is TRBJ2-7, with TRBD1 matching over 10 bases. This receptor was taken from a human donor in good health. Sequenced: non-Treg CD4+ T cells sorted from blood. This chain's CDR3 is CASSYRDRGYEQYF. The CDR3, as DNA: TGTGCCAGCAGTTACCGGGACAGGGGATACGAGCAGTACTTC.